This TCR beta chain stems from a study of shared clonotypes between healthy human individuals. Study information: The people who gave samples were a couple of women and a few men aged 18 to 49. For every donor, three CD4 naive, three CD4 memory, two CD8 naive and one CD8 memory plates were used.

Only in-frame clones appear in the TCRdb table, and some are missing; sequencing was by immunoSEQ multiplex PCR. Of 800,000 or so clones in the sample, about 96% were seen once. V was trimmed by 6 bases and J by 4 bases, leaving 14 bases between them. The CDR3 runs to 14 residues. Per germline, CDR1 SEHNR and CDR2 FQNEAQ (reference sequence). This clone was picked up one time. Naive-designated CD8 cells lacked CD45RO, were positively enriched for CCR7, and omitted terminally differentiated effector memory CD45RA+ cells. This TCR was recovered from a man in his thirties or forties in good health. The sequencing input was naive CD8+ T cells sorted from blood. The chain has TRBV7-9 and TRBJ2-3; the D gene could be TRBD1 or TRBD2 (5 bases each). This CDR3 reads CASSPLDRPDTQYF. The CDR3 DNA follows: TGTGCCAGCAGTCCACTAGACAGACCAGATACGCAGTATTTT.